This TCR beta chain was obtained from a study of T cells in Graves' hyperthyroidism and ophthalmopathy. Germline assignment: CDR1 SGHTA and CDR2 FQGNSA. V shed 4 bases, J shed 4 bases, and the junction held 7 bases outside the gene matches. The CDR3 runs 16 residues. This clonotype has ten or more counts. Amplification yielded TCR beta CDR3 regions, with RNA transcripts as the source. The TCR CDR3 first-round RT-PCR relied on the HTBI primer set. TCRdb reprocessed the multiplex PCR reads with MiXCR, giving one entry per CDR3 protein. The sample carries 360,000 or so distinct CDR3 sequences, 15% to 20% recorded once.

This receptor was obtained from a woman aged 40 to 50 with Graves' ophthalmopathy. Sequencing used blood. The chain uses TRBV7-2 and TRBJ2-7; TRBD2 agrees at 13 bases. The CDR3 loop is CASSSWTSGSVYEQYF. CDR3 DNA: TGTGCCAGCAGCTCCTGGACTAGCGGGAGTGTGTACGAGCAGTACTTC.